This T cell receptor beta chain was captured in a study of blood T cell repertoires in COVID-19. Study context: T cells, B-cell-depleted T cells, or PBMCs provided the cDNA or gDNA that served as material.

The cohort comprised adults aged 18 to 89 years residing in 20 to 30 US areas. Membership in each cohort depended on participant-reported clinical history. Symptom resolution, clearance, or two negative PCRs marked donors in Cohort 3 as recovered. Data came from immunoSEQ multiplex PCR; TCRdb stores just in-frame clones and leaves some out. This table holds about 150,000 clones, 88% found once. The CDR3 is made up of 15 amino acids. Germline V gene data show CDR1 as LNHDA and CDR2 as SQIVND (reference sequence). V was pared by 7 bases and J by 2 bases, with 17 bases between. The sample taken for sequencing was PBMCs or T cells enriched from blood (not recorded which). The TCR comes from a woman in her fifties or sixties who had recovered from COVID-19. The chain has TRBV19 and TRBJ1-2, with a possible D match to TRBD1 (5 bases). The CDR3 region has the DNA TGTGCCAGTAAGGTCAAGCAGGGAAGAAACTATGGCTACACCTTC. Translation gives CASKVKQGRNYGYTF.